This T cell receptor beta chain comes out of a study of response to subunit inactivated influenza vaccine. Findings and limits, study-wide: Few additional T cells are recruited per seasonal influenza vaccination, authors suggested.

Germline V gene lookup returns CDR1 DFQATT and CDR2 SNEGSKA (reference sequence). The CDR3 consists of 10 residues. V shed 3 bases and J shed 8 bases, with 4 bases lying between them. TCRdb fed the RT-PCR reads into MiXCR, producing one record per CDR3 protein. The sample gives more than 400,000 distinct CDR3 sequences, around 7.7% of which show up once; about 12% is in the top ten. There are many counts of this clonotype. The antigen is unknown. Sequenced material: PBMCs from blood, taken around 25 months after vaccination. The V call is TRBV20-1, the J call TRBJ1-4, with unresolved D. The receptor's source is a man between 50 and 69 years old who received an inactivated influenza vaccine. The CDR3 coding sequence is TGCAGTGCTAGCTACGAAAAACTGTTTTTT. Translated: CSASYEKLFF.